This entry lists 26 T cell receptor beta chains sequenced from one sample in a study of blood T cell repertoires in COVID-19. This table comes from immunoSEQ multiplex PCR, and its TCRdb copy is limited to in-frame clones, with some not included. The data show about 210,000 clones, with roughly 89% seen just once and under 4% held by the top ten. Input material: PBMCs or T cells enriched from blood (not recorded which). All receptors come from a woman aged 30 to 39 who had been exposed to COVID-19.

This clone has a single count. DNA for the CDR3: TGTGCCAGCAGCTTCTACGGGGGGGGTGGCTACACCTTC. Amino acids: CASSFYGGGGYTF. This chain joins TRBV7-2 and TRBJ1-2, with D perhaps matching TRBD1 (5 bases). Germline assignment: CDR1 SGHTA and CDR2 FQGNSA. CDR3 size: 13 residues. V was shortened by 3 bases and J by 7 bases, with 12 bases between the two germline ends.

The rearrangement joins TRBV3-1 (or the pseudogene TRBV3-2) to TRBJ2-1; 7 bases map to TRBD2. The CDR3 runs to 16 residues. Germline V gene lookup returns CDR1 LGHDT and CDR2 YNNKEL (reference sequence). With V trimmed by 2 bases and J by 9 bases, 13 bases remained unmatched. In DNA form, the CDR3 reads TGTGCCAGCAGCCAAAGGACTAGTTCGTCCGTAGGTGAGCAGTTCTTC. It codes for CASSQRTSSSVGEQFF.

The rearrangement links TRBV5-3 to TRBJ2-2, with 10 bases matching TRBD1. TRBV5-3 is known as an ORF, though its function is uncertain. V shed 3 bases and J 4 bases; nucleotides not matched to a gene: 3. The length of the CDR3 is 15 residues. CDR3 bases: TGTGCCAGAAGCTGGGACAGGGGAGTCACCGGGGAGCTGTTTTTT. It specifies CARSWDRGVTGELFF.

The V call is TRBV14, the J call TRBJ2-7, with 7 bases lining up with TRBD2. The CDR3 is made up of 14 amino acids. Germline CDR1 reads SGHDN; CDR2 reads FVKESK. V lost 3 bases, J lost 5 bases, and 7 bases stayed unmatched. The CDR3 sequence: CASSHFRGRDEQYF. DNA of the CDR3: TGTGCCAGCAGCCACTTTAGAGGGAGGGACGAGCAGTACTTC. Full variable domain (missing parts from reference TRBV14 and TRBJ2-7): EAGVTQFPSHSVIEKGQTVTLRCDPISGHDNLYWYRRVMGKEIKFLLHFVKESKQDESGMPNNRFLAERTGGTYSTLKVQPAELEDSGVYFCASSHFRGRDEQYFGPGTRLTVT.

CDR3 amino acids: CASSPSATSGVYEQFF. DNA for the CDR3: TGTGCCAGCAGCCCCAGCGCCACTAGCGGGGTCTATGAGCAGTTCTTC. J is TRBJ2-1 and V is TRBV9, with 10 bases matching TRBD2. This CDR3 has 16 residues. CDR1 is SGDLS and CDR2 is YYNGEE in the germline V gene. Trimming at V came to 4 bases and at J to 8 bases, leaving 12 bases not matched to a gene.

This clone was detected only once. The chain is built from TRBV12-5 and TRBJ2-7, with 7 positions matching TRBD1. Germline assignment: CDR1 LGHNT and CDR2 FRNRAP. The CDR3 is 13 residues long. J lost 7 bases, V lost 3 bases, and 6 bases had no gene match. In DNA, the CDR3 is TGTGCTAGTGGTTTACAGGGGTTGCGGGAGCAGTACTTC. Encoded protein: CASGLQGLREQYF.

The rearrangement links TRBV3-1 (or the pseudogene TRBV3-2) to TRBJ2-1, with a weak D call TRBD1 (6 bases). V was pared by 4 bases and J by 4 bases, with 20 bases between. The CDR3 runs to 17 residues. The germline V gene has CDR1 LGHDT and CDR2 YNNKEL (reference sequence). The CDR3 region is CASSPPSDSSSYNEQFF. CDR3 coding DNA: TGTGCCAGCAGCCCTCCGTCGGACAGCTCATCTTACAATGAGCAGTTCTTC.

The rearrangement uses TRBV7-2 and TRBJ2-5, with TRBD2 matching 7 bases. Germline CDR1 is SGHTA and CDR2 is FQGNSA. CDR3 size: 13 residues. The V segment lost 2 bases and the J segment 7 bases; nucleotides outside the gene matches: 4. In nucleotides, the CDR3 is TGTGCCAGCAGCTTATGGGGGGAGGGGACCCAGTACTTC. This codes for CASSLWGEGTQYF.

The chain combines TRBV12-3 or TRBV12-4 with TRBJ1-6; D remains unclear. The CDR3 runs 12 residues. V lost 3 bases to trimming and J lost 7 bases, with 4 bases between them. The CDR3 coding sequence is TGTGCCAGCAGTTTTGGCAATTCACCCCTCCACTTT. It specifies CASSFGNSPLHF.

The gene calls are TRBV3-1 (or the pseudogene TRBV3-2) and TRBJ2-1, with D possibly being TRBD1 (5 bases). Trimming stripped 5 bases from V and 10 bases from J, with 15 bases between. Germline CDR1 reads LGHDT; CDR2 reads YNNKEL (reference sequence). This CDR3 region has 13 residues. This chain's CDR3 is CASSTPQGREQFF. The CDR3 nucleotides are TGTGCCAGCAGCACGCCTCAGGGCAGGGAGCAGTTCTTC.

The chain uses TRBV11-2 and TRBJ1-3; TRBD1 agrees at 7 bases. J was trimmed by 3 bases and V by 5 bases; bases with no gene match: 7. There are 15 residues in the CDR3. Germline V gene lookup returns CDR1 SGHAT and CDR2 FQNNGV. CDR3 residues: CASSRLTGIGNTIYF. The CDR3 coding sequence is TGTGCCAGCAGCCGGCTGACAGGGATTGGAAACACCATATATTTT.

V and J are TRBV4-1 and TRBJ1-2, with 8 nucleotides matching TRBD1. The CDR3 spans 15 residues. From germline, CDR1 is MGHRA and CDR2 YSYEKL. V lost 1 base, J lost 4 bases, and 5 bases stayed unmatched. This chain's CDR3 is CASSQGAGGLYGYTF. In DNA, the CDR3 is TGCGCCAGCAGCCAAGGGGCAGGGGGCCTCTATGGCTACACCTTC.

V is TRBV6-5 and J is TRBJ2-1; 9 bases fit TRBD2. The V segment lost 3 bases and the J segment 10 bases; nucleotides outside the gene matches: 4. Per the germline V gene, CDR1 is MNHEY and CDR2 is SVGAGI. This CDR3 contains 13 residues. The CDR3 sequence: CASSYVTSGEQFF. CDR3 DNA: TGTGCCAGCAGTTATGTGACTAGCGGCGAGCAGTTCTTC.

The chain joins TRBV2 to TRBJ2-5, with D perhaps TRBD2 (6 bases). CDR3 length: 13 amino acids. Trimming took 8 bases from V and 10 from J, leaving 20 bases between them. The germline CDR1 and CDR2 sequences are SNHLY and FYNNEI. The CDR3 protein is CASGLGPSGFQYF. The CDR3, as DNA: TGTGCCAGCGGACTCGGACCGAGCGGGTTCCAGTACTTC.

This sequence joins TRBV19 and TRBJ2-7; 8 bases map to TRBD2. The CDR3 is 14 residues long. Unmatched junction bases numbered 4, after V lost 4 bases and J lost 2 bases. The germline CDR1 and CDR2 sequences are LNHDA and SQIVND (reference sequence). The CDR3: CASSTSGGAYEQYF. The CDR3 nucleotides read TGTGCCAGTAGTACCAGCGGGGGTGCCTACGAGCAGTACTTC.

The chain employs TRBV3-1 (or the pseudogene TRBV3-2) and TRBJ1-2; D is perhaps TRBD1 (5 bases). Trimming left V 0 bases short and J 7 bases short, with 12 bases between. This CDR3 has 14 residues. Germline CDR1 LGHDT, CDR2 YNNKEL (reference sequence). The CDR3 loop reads CASSQDGDGGGYTF. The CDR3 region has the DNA TGTGCCAGCAGCCAAGATGGGGACGGGGGTGGCTACACCTTC.

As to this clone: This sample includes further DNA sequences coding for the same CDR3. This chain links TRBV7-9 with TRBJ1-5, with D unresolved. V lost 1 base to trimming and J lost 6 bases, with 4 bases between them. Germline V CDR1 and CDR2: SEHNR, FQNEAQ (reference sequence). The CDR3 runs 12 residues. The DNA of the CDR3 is TGTGCCAGCAGCTTAGGAGGTCAGCCCCAGCATTTT. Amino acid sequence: CASSLGGQPQHF. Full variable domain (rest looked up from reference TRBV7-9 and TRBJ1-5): DTGVSQNPRHKITKRGQNVTFRCDPISEHNRLYWYRQTLGQGPEFLTYFQNEAQLEKSRLLSDRFSAERPKGSFSTLEIQRTEQGDSAMYLCASSLGGQPQHFGDGTRLSIL.

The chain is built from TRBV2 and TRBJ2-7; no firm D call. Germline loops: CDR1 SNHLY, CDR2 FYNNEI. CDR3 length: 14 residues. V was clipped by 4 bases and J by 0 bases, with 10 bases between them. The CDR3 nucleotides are TGTGCCAGCAGTGCCCCGGGTTTCTCCTACGAGCAGTACTTC. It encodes CASSAPGFSYEQYF.

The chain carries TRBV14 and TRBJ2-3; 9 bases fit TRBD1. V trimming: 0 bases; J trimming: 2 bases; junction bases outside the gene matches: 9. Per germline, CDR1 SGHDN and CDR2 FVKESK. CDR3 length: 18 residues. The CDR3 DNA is TGTGCCAGCAGCCAAGATTGGAACAGGGGGCGTTTCACAGATACGCAGTATTTT. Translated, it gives CASSQDWNRGRFTDTQYF.

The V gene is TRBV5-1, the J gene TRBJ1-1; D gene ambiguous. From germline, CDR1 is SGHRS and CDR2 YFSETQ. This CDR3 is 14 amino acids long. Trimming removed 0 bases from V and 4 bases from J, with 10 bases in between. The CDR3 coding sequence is TGCGCCAGCAGCTTGGATCCGGGGAGCACTGAAGCTTTCTTT. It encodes CASSLDPGSTEAFF.

The CDR3: CATSGPIGTEPSTDTQYF. In DNA form, the CDR3 reads TGTGCCACCAGTGGACCTATTGGGACAGAGCCTAGCACAGATACGCAGTATTTT. The J gene is TRBJ2-3, the V gene TRBV24-1; the match to TRBD1 covers 7 bases. With V trimmed by 5 bases and J by 0 bases, 13 bases remained unmatched. Looked up from germline, CDR1 is KGHDR and CDR2 is SFDVKD. The CDR3 has 18 amino acids.

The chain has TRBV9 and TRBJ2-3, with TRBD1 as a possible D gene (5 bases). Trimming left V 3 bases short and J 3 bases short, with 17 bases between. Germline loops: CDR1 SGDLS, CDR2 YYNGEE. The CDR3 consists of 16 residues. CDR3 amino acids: CASSAHRTPGTDTQYF. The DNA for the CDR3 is TGTGCCAGCAGCGCCCACAGGACCCCCGGGACAGATACGCAGTATTTT. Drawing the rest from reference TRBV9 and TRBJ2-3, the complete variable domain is DSGVTQTPKHLITATGQRVTLRCSPRSGDLSVYWYQQSLDQGLQFLIQYYNGEERAKGNILERFSAQQFPDLHSELNLSSLELGDSALYFCASSAHRTPGTDTQYFGPGTRLTVL.

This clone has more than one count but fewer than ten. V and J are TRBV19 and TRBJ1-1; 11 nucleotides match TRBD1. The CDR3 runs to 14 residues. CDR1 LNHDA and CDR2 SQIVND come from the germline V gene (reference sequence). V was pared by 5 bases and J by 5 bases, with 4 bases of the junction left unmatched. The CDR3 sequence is CASSLDRGRTEAFF. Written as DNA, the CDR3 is TGTGCCAGTAGTTTGGACAGGGGGCGGACTGAAGCTTTCTTT. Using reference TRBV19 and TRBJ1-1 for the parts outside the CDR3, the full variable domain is DGGITQSPKYLFRKEGQNVTLSCEQNLNHDAMYWYRQDPGQGLRLIYYSQIVNDFQKGDIAEGYSVSREKKESFPLTVTSAQKNPTAFYLCASSLDRGRTEAFFGQGTRLTVV.

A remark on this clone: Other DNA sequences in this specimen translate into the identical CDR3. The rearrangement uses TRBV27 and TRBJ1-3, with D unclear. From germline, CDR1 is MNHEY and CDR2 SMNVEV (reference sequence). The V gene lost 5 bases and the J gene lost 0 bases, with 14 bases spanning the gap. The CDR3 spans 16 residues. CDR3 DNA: TGTGCCAGCAGTGGATCAGGAATAAGCTCTGGAAACACCATATATTTT. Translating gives CASSGSGISSGNTIYF.

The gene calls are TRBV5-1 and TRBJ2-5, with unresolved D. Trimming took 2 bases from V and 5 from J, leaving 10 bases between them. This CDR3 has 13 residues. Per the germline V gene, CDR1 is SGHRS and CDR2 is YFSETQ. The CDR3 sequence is CASSFQPRETQYF. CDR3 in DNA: TGCGCCAGCAGCTTCCAACCCCGGGAGACCCAGTACTTC.

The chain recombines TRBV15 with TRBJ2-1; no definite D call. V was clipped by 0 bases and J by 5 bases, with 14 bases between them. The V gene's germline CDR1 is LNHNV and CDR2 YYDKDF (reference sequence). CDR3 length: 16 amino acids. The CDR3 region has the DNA TGTGCCACCAGCAGAGATCTGGGCGCCCCCCACAATGAGCAGTTCTTC. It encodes CATSRDLGAPHNEQFF.